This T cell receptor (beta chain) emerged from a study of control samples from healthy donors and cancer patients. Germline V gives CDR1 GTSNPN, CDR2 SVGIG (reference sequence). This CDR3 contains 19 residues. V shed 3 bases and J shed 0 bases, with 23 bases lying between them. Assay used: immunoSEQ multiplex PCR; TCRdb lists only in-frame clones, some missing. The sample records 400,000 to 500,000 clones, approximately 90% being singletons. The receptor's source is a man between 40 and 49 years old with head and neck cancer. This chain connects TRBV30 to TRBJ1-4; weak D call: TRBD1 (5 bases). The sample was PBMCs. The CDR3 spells CAWSKTRQTLGATNEKLFF. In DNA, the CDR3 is TGTGCCTGGAGCAAAACTAGACAGACTCTGGGTGCAACTAATGAAAAACTGTTTTTT.